These 17 T cell receptor beta chains originate from one sample sequenced in a study of OX40 agonist ivuxolimab in advanced cancers. Data came from immunoSEQ multiplex PCR; TCRdb stores just in-frame clones and leaves some out. The table lists tens of thousands of clones, over 75% of them singletons. This material consisted of CD4+ or CD8+ T cells sorted from blood, taken in a trial of the OX40 agonist ivuxolimab. The receptors originated from an adult with an advanced solid tumor such as melanoma, head and neck, liver or kidney cancer.

V usage is TRBV5-1 and J usage is TRBJ1-1; 8 bases are shared with TRBD1. With 4 bases clipped from V and 6 bases from J, the junction kept 11 bases outside the gene matches. This CDR3 is built from 15 residues. CDR1 SGHRS and CDR2 YFSETQ come from the germline V gene. The CDR3 coding sequence is TGCGCCAGCAGCCTCCGGACAGGGAGTGGGTCTGAAGCTTTCTTT. Residues: CASSLRTGSGSEAFF.

This clone was seen a few times. CDR3 in DNA: TGTGCCAGCTGCCGGGACTCACTGAGCGAGCAGTACTTC. This sequence encodes CASCRDSLSEQYF. J is TRBJ2-7 and V is TRBV2, with D perhaps TRBD2 (6 bases). The V gene lost 8 bases and the J gene lost 6 bases, with 17 bases spanning the gap. CDR1 is SNHLY and CDR2 is FYNNEI in the germline V gene. The CDR3 contains 13 residues.

This chain links TRBV11-3 with TRBJ2-7; D is possibly TRBD2 (6 bases). This CDR3 region has 13 residues. The V end was cut by 3 bases, the J end by 5 bases, with 11 bases between. CDR1 is SGHNT, CDR2 YENEEA, per germline. This CDR3 reads CASSFWGEDEQYF. The CDR3 region has the DNA TGTGCCAGCAGCTTCTGGGGGGAGGACGAGCAGTACTTC.

The chain carries TRBV7-9 and TRBJ1-2; 8 bases agree with TRBD1. The CDR3 spans 15 residues. Germline CDR1 reads SEHNR; CDR2 reads FQNEAQ (reference sequence). The V segment lost 1 base and the J segment 8 bases; nucleotides outside the gene matches: 9. Here the CDR3 reads CASSLENRGKGGYTF. Here the CDR3 DNA reads TGTGCCAGCAGCTTAGAAAACAGGGGGAAAGGAGGCTACACCTTC.

This clone was seen only once. The genes are TRBV10-1 and TRBJ1-4; D ambiguous. V lost 4 bases, J lost 6 bases, and 18 bases lay in between. CDR1 WNHNN and CDR2 SYGVQD come from the germline V gene (reference sequence). The CDR3 loop spans 16 amino acids. CDR3 amino acids: CASSVGVSIGDEKLFF. CDR3 in DNA: TGCGCCAGCAGTGTTGGTGTTTCGATCGGGGATGAAAAACTGTTTTTT.

The chain joins TRBV7-9 to TRBJ2-5; D not certain. The V gene's germline CDR1 is SEHNR and CDR2 FQNEAQ (reference sequence). This CDR3 is built from 16 residues. Trimming cost V 3 bases and J 2 bases, with 16 bases left between them. The CDR3 here is CASSLWSGATQETQYF. CDR3 sequence (DNA): TGTGCCAGCAGCTTGTGGTCTGGCGCGACTCAAGAGACCCAGTACTTC.

This clone has a handful of counts. This chain connects TRBV18 to TRBJ1-6; TRBD1 matches at 7 bases. The J segment lost 10 bases and the V segment lost 2 bases, leaving 8 bases of the junction unmatched. Looked up from germline, CDR1 is KGHSH and CDR2 is LQKENI. The CDR3 spans 15 residues. CDR3 in amino acids: CASSPTGVPWSPLHF. DNA of the CDR3: TGTGCCAGCTCACCAACAGGGGTTCCTTGGTCACCCCTCCACTTT.

V is TRBV2 and J is TRBJ2-2, with D possibly TRBD1 on 5 matching bases. V dropped 4 bases and J dropped 4 bases, with 10 bases sitting between them. Germline V CDR1 and CDR2: SNHLY, FYNNEI. CDR3 size: 14 residues. The CDR3 DNA sequence: TGTGCCAGCAGTGTCAGGGTAATCACCGGGGAGCTGTTTTTT. Amino acids: CASSVRVITGELFF.

This sequence joins TRBV6-1 and TRBJ1-5; no definite D call. Deletions cut 6 bases from V and 11 bases from J, with 20 bases between. The CDR3 consists of 14 residues. Germline V gene lookup returns CDR1 MNHNS and CDR2 SASEGT. This CDR3 is CASRAGPYNTAQHF. The CDR3 nucleotides read TGTGCCAGCAGGGCAGGCCCCTACAATACAGCCCAGCATTTT.

This clone was seen more than once but under ten times. The chain couples TRBV2 to TRBJ1-2; 8 nucleotides match TRBD1. V was clipped by 4 bases and J by 4 bases; unmatched bases: 11. The length of the CDR3 is 16 residues. Germline V gene sequence: CDR1 SNHLY, CDR2 FYNNEI. CDR3 sequence reads: CASSGGVTGDGYGYTF. The CDR3 DNA reads TGTGCCAGCAGTGGAGGGGTGACAGGGGATGGCTATGGCTACACCTTC.

The V and J genes are TRBV14 and TRBJ2-1, with a weak D call TRBD2 (6 bases). Germline-derived CDR1 and CDR2 are SGHDN and FVKESK. V dropped 2 bases and J dropped 8 bases, with 16 bases sitting between them. This CDR3 comprises 15 residues. The CDR3 DNA is TGTGCCAGCAGCCAACTATCGAGGAGGGGAGATGAGCAGTTCTTC. Translating gives CASSQLSRRGDEQFF. The variable domain in full, with the rest retrieved from reference TRBV14 and TRBJ2-1, is EAGVTQFPSHSVIEKGQTVTLRCDPISGHDNLYWYRRVMGKEIKFLLHFVKESKQDESGMPNNRFLAERTGGTYSTLKVQPAELEDSGVYFCASSQLSRRGDEQFFGPGTRLTVL.

This clone was counted a single time. V and J are TRBV5-1 and TRBJ2-1, with D perhaps TRBD1 (6 bases). Trimming left V 1 base short and J 5 bases short, with 10 bases between. The CDR3 consists of 14 residues. Per germline, CDR1 SGHRS and CDR2 YFSETQ. The CDR3 loop reads CASSLSGTNNEQFF. CDR3 sequence (DNA): TGCGCCAGCAGCTTGAGTGGGACAAACAATGAGCAGTTCTTC.

V usage is TRBV18 and J usage is TRBJ1-4; no definite D call. This CDR3 is built from 14 residues. Germline V lookup: CDR1 KGHSH, CDR2 LQKENI. The V and J ends lost 6 bases and 3 bases respectively, with 11 bases between them. CDR3 in amino acids: CASSRRQSNEKLFF. The DNA for the CDR3 is TGTGCCAGCTCGCGTCGACAATCTAATGAAAAACTGTTTTTT.

The chain has TRBV5-8 and TRBJ1-2, with TRBD1 matching 9 bases. The CDR3 has 15 amino acids. Trimming removed 4 bases from V and 2 bases from J; junction bases left unmatched: 6. CDR1 and CDR2 (germline): SGHTS, YDEGEE. The chain's CDR3 is CASSRVGTGNYGYTF. DNA of the CDR3: TGTGCCAGCAGCCGTGTGGGGACAGGGAACTATGGCTACACCTTC.

V usage is TRBV5-6 and J usage is TRBJ2-5, with 10 bases identical to TRBD2. The CDR3 runs to 16 residues. The germline V gene encodes CDR1 SGHDT and CDR2 YYEEEE. V was pared by 1 base and J by 5 bases, with 8 bases of the junction left unmatched. The CDR3 reads CASSLHNLAGVETQYF. The CDR3 DNA reads TGTGCCAGCAGCTTGCATAATCTAGCGGGGGTCGAGACCCAGTACTTC. The full variable domain, in which reference TRBV5-6 and TRBJ2-5 provide the parts outside the CDR3, is DAGVTQSPTHLIKTRGQQVTLRCSPKSGHDTVSWYQQALGQGPQFIFQYYEEEERQRGNFPDRFSGHQFPNYSSELNVNALLLGDSALYLCASSLHNLAGVETQYFGPGTRLLVL.

J is TRBJ2-2 and V is TRBV5-1; 12 bases are shared with TRBD2. CDR1 and CDR2 from the germline V gene are SGHRS and YFSETQ. This CDR3 has 16 residues. V was clipped by 4 bases and J by 5 bases; unmatched bases: 6. The CDR3 loop reads CASSPRLAGETGELFF. The DNA for the CDR3 is TGCGCCAGCAGCCCGAGACTAGCGGGGGAGACCGGGGAGCTGTTTTTT.

This sequence joins TRBV7-8 and TRBJ2-2; the D gene could be TRBD1 or TRBD2 (5 bases each). Germline V gives CDR1 SGHVS, CDR2 FQNEAQ. V gave up 2 bases and J gave up 1 base, with 8 bases separating them. The CDR3 runs 15 residues. The CDR3, as DNA: TGTGCCAGCAGCTTACCGGGGCGGAACACCGGGGAGCTGTTTTTT. Protein: CASSLPGRNTGELFF.